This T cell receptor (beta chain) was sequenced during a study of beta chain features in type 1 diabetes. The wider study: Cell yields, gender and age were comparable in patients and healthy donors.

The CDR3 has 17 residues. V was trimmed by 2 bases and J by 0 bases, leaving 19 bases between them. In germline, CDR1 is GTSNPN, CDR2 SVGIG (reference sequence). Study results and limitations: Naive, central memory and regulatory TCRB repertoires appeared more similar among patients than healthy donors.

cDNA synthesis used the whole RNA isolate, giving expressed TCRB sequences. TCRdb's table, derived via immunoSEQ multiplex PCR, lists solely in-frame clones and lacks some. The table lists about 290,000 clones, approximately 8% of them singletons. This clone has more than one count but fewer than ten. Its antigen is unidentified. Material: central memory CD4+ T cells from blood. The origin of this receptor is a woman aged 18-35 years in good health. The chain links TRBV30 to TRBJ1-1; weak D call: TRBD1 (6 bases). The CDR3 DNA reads TGTGCCTGGAGTCGCGTGGCAGGGGTGGCGTTGAACACTGAAGCTTTCTTT. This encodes CAWSRVAGVALNTEAFF.